This entry features one TCR beta chain sequence. The CDR3 length is 13 residues. Between the trimmed V and J ends, which lost 4 bases and 9 bases, there was a span of 13 bases. Germline-derived CDR1 and CDR2 are SGHDN and FVKESK. TCRdb keeps only in-frame clones here, not all; method: immunoSEQ multiplex PCR. The sample holds roughly 51,000 clones, about 90% seen once. This sample was taken from a study of T cell changes during pregnancy in multiple sclerosis. The gene calls are TRBV14 and TRBJ1-5; a possible D gene is TRBD1 (6 bases). The sequence came from a female donor in good health, enrolled as a control in a pregnancy study. The sample here was CD4+ T cells from peripheral blood mononuclear cells, taken after pregnancy. CDR3 sequence reads: CASSRTGFSPQHF. In DNA form, the CDR3 reads TGTGCCAGCAGCCGCACAGGGTTTTCGCCCCAGCATTTT.